This TCR beta chain was found in a study of control samples from healthy donors and cancer patients. Sequencing used immunoSEQ multiplex PCR; TCRdb keeps in-frame clones, though not all of them. The sample contains 70,000 to 80,000 clones, 70% to 90% of which appear only once. In germline, CDR1 is LNHDA, CDR2 SQIVND (reference sequence). Trimming shortened V by 6 bases and J by 8 bases, and 19 bases separated the two germline ends. There are 14 residues in the CDR3. V usage is TRBV19 and J usage is TRBJ1-2; D is perhaps TRBD1 (6 bases). The sample comprised PBMCs. The clonotype comes from a woman aged 55-70 years with head and neck cancer. CDR3 protein: CASSRPEGGGGYTF. In DNA, the CDR3 is TGTGCCAGTAGCCGACCTGAGGGGGGCGGGGGCTACACCTTC.